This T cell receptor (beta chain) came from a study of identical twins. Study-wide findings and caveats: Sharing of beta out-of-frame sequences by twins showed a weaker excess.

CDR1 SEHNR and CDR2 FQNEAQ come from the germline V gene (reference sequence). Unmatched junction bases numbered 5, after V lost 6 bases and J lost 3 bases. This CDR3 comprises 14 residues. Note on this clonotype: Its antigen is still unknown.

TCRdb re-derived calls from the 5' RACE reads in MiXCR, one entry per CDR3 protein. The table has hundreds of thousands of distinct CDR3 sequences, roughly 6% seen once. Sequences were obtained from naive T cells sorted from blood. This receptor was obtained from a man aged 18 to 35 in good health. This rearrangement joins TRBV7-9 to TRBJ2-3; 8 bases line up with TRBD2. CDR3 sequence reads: CASRRAGVTDTQYF. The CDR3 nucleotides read TGTGCCAGCAGGAGAGCGGGAGTAACAGATACGCAGTATTTT.